A single sample gave rise to the 31 T cell receptor beta chains below, sequenced in a study of blood T cell repertoires in COVID-19. Sequencing was performed with immunoSEQ multiplex PCR; in TCRdb, only in-frame clones are kept and a portion is missing. The sample includes over 70,000 clones, about four fifths of them seen just once. Sequencing was done on a sample of peripheral blood. Every receptor here comes from a man aged 55-75 years with acute or convalescent COVID-19.

The chain has TRBV4-3 and TRBJ1-2; TRBD1 aligns across 10 bases. With V trimmed by 4 bases and J by 2 bases, 4 bases remained unmatched. The CDR3 extends over 15 amino acids. Germline V CDR1 and CDR2: LGHNA, YSLEER. In DNA, the CDR3 is TGCGCCAGCAGCCCCCAGGGACAGGGGAACTATGGCTACACCTTC. Encoded protein: CASSPQGQGNYGYTF.

This chain uses TRBV10-1 with TRBJ1-6; D gene uncertain. CDR3 length: 19 residues. The germline V gene encodes CDR1 WNHNN and CDR2 SYGVQD (reference sequence). The V end lost 0 bases, the J end lost 0 bases, and 15 bases lay between the germline ends. In nucleotides, the CDR3 is TGCGCCAGCAGTGAGTCGTCCCAGCCGGAGAGCTCCTATAATTCACCCCTCCACTTT. Translating gives CASSESSQPESSYNSPLHF.

This clone has only a few counts. V usage is TRBV6-2 or TRBV6-3 and J usage is TRBJ1-1; 8 bases fit TRBD1. CDR1 is MNHEY, CDR2 SVGEGT, per germline. J gave up 4 bases and V 6 bases, and 4 bases lay outside the gene matches. The CDR3 runs to 13 residues. The CDR3 DNA is TGTGCCAGCAGCTGGACAGGGAGCACTGAAGCTTTCTTT. It encodes CASSWTGSTEAFF.

The J gene is TRBJ2-1, the V gene TRBV10-3; 10 bases match TRBD2. This CDR3 contains 16 residues. The germline gives CDR1 ENHRY, CDR2 SYGVKD. V lost 0 bases and J lost 6; bases outside the gene matches: 5. This CDR3 reads CAISESKASGSNEQFF. The CDR3, as DNA: TGTGCCATCAGTGAGTCGAAGGCTAGCGGGAGCAATGAGCAGTTCTTC.

Here the CDR3 reads CASSITDLSGNTIYF. CDR3 bases: TGTGCCAGCAGCATTACAGATCTATCTGGAAACACCATATATTTT. The rearrangement links TRBV7-2 to TRBJ1-3; D gene ambiguous. The germline gives CDR1 SGHTA, CDR2 FQGNSA. The CDR3 runs to 15 residues. Deletions cut 5 bases from V and 1 base from J, with 12 bases between.

The chain uses TRBV2 and TRBJ2-5; D gene ambiguous. V was shortened by 6 bases and J by 1 base, with 6 bases between the two germline ends. The germline V gene has CDR1 SNHLY and CDR2 FYNNEI. The CDR3 length is 12 residues. The CDR3 region is CASSSSQETQYF. CDR3 DNA: TGTGCCAGCAGCAGTTCCCAAGAGACCCAGTACTTC.

This clone was detected only once. This rearrangement joins TRBV7-3 to TRBJ2-3; TRBD1 agrees at 11 bases. CDR3 length: 17 amino acids. Germline CDR1 and CDR2: SGHTA and FQGTGA. With V trimmed by 6 bases and J by 0 bases, 8 bases remained unmatched. CDR3 sequence (DNA): TGTGCCAGCAGTCCAGTCGGGACAGGGGGTAGCACAGATACGCAGTATTTT. It is translated as CASSPVGTGGSTDTQYF.

This chain uses TRBV7-9 with TRBJ1-2; the match to TRBD1 covers 9 bases. Per germline, CDR1 SEHNR and CDR2 FQNEAQ (reference sequence). After removal of 0 bases from V and 8 bases from J, the junction contained 10 bases not matched to a gene. This CDR3 has 16 residues. This CDR3 reads CASSLADRGTLGGYTF. In nucleotides, the CDR3 is TGTGCCAGCAGCTTAGCTGACAGGGGGACCCTCGGGGGCTACACCTTC.

The chain is built from TRBV4-3 and TRBJ2-2; D may be TRBD2 (7 bases). CDR1 LGHNA and CDR2 YSLEER come from the germline V gene. CDR3 size: 16 residues. Trimming took 0 bases from V and 4 from J, leaving 12 bases between them. CDR3 sequence reads: CASSQDAGAGTGELFF. The CDR3 nucleotides are TGCGCCAGCAGCCAAGATGCGGGGGCTGGCACCGGGGAGCTGTTTTTT.

The rearrangement joins TRBV13 to TRBJ1-3, with TRBD1 matching over 7 bases. The V gene's germline CDR1 is PRHDT and CDR2 FYEKMQ (reference sequence). After removal of 5 bases from V and 2 bases from J, the junction contained 9 bases not matched to a gene. There are 16 residues in the CDR3. The DNA of the CDR3 is TGTGCCAGCAGCCGAGAGGGGGCCGTCACTGGAAACACCATATATTTT. Amino acids: CASSREGAVTGNTIYF.

The chain combines TRBV24-1 with TRBJ1-5; D gene unclear. Germline CDR1 and CDR2: KGHDR and SFDVKD. Trimming shortened V by 3 bases and J by 5 bases, and 4 bases separated the two germline ends. This CDR3 contains 12 residues. CDR3 bases: TGTGCCACCAGTGATCCCGATCAGCCCCAGCATTTT. It specifies CATSDPDQPQHF.

V gene TRBV28 combines with J gene TRBJ1-6, with TRBD1 matching over 12 bases. Germline V gives CDR1 MDHEN, CDR2 SYDVKM. V was pared by 7 bases and J by 6 bases, with 7 bases of the junction left unmatched. The CDR3 contains 16 residues. The CDR3 DNA sequence: TGTGCCAGCACCTCCGGGACAGGGGGCCGTAATTCACCCCTCCACTTT. It specifies CASTSGTGGRNSPLHF. The whole variable domain, filled in from reference TRBV28 and TRBJ1-6, reads DVKVTQSSRYLVKRTGEKVFLECVQDMDHENMFWYRQDPGLGLRLIYFSYDVKMKEKGDIPEGYSVSREKKERFSLILESASTNQTSMYLCASTSGTGGRNSPLHFGNGTRLTVT.

This clone was recorded only once. V is TRBV24-1 and J is TRBJ2-4, with TRBD2 matching over 12 bases. V lost 2 bases, J lost 8 bases, and 9 bases stayed unmatched. The V gene's germline CDR1 is KGHDR and CDR2 SFDVKD. CDR3 length equals 17 residues. This CDR3 is CATSDSRTSGNTYIQYF. CDR3 sequence (DNA): TGTGCCACCAGTGATTCACGGACTAGCGGGAATACGTACATTCAGTACTTC.

The V call is TRBV27, the J call TRBJ1-2; no clear D gene. Germline CDR1 and CDR2: MNHEY and SMNVEV (reference sequence). The V end was cut by 3 bases, the J end by 6 bases, with 11 bases between. This CDR3 region has 13 residues. This chain's CDR3 is CASSFLSRDGYTF. The DNA for the CDR3 is TGTGCCAGCAGTTTTCTCTCCCGGGATGGCTACACCTTC.

The genes are TRBV21-1 and TRBJ2-1; the DNA was not compared with TRBD2, the D call given in the table. TRBV21-1 is a recognized pseudogene. The CDR3 contains 14 residues. CDR3 loop: CASIVRESENEQFF. The CDR3 DNA is TGTGCCAGTATTGTTCGGGAGTCGGAGAATGAGCAGTTCTTC.

J is TRBJ2-7 and V is TRBV6-2 or TRBV6-3, with 10 bases identical to TRBD2. The ends lost 2 bases at V and 5 bases at J; junction bases unmatched: 9. Germline V gives CDR1 MNHEY, CDR2 SVGEGT. The CDR3 is made up of 16 amino acids. The CDR3 region is CASSYTTSGNVDEQYF. In DNA, the CDR3 is TGTGCCAGCAGTTACACAACTAGCGGGAATGTGGACGAGCAGTACTTC.

The CDR3 loop reads CASSPTTTATGGKNIQYF. CDR3 coding DNA: TGTGCCAGCTCACCTACCACGACCGCGACAGGGGGCAAAAACATTCAGTACTTC. The chain uses TRBV18 and TRBJ2-4; TRBD1 matches 9 bases. The CDR3 consists of 18 residues. CDR1 is KGHSH and CDR2 is LQKENI in the germline V gene. J lost 3 bases, V lost 3 bases, and 12 bases had no gene match.

J is TRBJ2-5 and V is TRBV3-1 (or the pseudogene TRBV3-2); 7 nucleotides agree with TRBD2. The CDR3 consists of 12 residues. V lost 4 bases, J lost 4 bases, and 0 bases stayed unmatched. CDR1 is LGHDT, CDR2 YNNKEL, per germline (reference sequence). CDR3 DNA sequence: TGTGCCAGCAGCCTAGCGGGAGAGACCCAGTACTTC. Its protein product is CASSLAGETQYF.

The chain carries TRBV5-1 and TRBJ1-2; tentative D call: TRBD1 (5 bases). Germline V CDR1 and CDR2: SGHRS, YFSETQ. V lost 0 bases and J lost 4, with 13 bases in between. This CDR3 region has 15 residues. CDR3 amino acids: CASSLDGGAGYGYTF. Here the CDR3 DNA reads TGCGCCAGCAGCTTGGATGGCGGGGCGGGCTATGGCTACACCTTC.

The genes are TRBV19 and TRBJ2-2; TRBD1 matches at 7 bases. This CDR3 comprises 15 residues. Losses at the gene ends were 2 bases for V and 1 base for J; bases not matched to a gene: 1. CDR1 is LNHDA, CDR2 SQIVND, per germline (reference sequence). This chain's CDR3 is CASSIRTGNTGELFF. As DNA, the CDR3 is TGTGCCAGTAGTATACGGACAGGGAACACCGGGGAGCTGTTTTTT.

The rearrangement joins TRBV7-2 to TRBJ1-4; 7 bases fit TRBD1. With 5 bases clipped from V and 8 bases from J, the junction kept 11 bases outside the gene matches. CDR3 length: 15 residues. CDR1 is SGHTA, CDR2 FQGNSA, per germline. As DNA, the CDR3 is TGTGCCAGCAGCCAAGTGACAGGGTCTAGGGAAAAACTGTTTTTT. Residues: CASSQVTGSREKLFF.

The chain links TRBV24-1 to TRBJ2-3; TRBD1 agrees at 10 bases. Per the germline V gene, CDR1 is KGHDR and CDR2 is SFDVKD. V shed 4 bases and J 6 bases; nucleotides not matched to a gene: 6. This CDR3 spans 15 amino acids. The CDR3 nucleotides are TGTGCCACCAGTGACACCGGGACAGGGGCGGATACGCAGTATTTT. Protein: CATSDTGTGADTQYF.

The gene calls are TRBV30 and TRBJ2-2; 7 bases agree with TRBD2. The CDR3 runs 14 residues. V dropped 7 bases and J dropped 1; count of bases not matched to a gene: 6. The germline CDR1 and CDR2 sequences are GTSNPN and SVGIG (reference sequence). The CDR3: CAYSSGMNTGELFF. CDR3 nucleotide sequence: TGTGCCTACTCTAGCGGTATGAACACCGGGGAGCTGTTTTTT.

CDR3 in amino acids: CAISEGTGNAEAFF. CDR3 DNA: TGTGCCATCAGTGAGGGGACAGGGAATGCTGAAGCTTTCTTT. V usage is TRBV10-3 and J usage is TRBJ1-1; 9 nucleotides line up with TRBD1. Per germline, CDR1 ENHRY and CDR2 SYGVKD. CDR3 size: 14 residues. Trimming cost V 2 bases and J 6 bases; bases outside gene matches: 4.

V is TRBV6-6 and J is TRBJ1-5, with unresolved D. This CDR3 region has 15 residues. The germline V gene has CDR1 MNHNY and CDR2 SVGAGI (reference sequence). Trimming shortened V by 0 bases and J by 5 bases, and 11 bases separated the two germline ends. CDR3 nucleotide sequence: TGTGCCAGCAGTTACTCGGGCACAGCAGATCAGCCCCAGCATTTT. It encodes CASSYSGTADQPQHF.

The J gene is TRBJ1-3, the V gene TRBV19, with D uncertain. V dropped 6 bases and J dropped 2 bases, with 14 bases sitting between them. The CDR3 runs to 15 residues. CDR1 and CDR2 from the germline V gene are LNHDA and SQIVND (reference sequence). Written as DNA, the CDR3 is TGTGCCAGTAGCCCGCCGGAGGCCGCTGGAAACACCATATATTTT. It is translated as CASSPPEAAGNTIYF.

This chain joins TRBV19 and TRBJ1-2; D unresolved. This CDR3 is 12 amino acids long. The germline gives CDR1 LNHDA, CDR2 SQIVND (reference sequence). Trimming took off 4 bases at V and 4 bases at J, with 7 bases between the two ends. CDR3 DNA: TGTGCCAGTAGTACGACTGCCTATGGCTACACCTTC. Translating gives CASSTTAYGYTF. Full variable domain (outside the CDR3, taken from reference TRBV19 and TRBJ1-2): DGGITQSPKYLFRKEGQNVTLSCEQNLNHDAMYWYRQDPGQGLRLIYYSQIVNDFQKGDIAEGYSVSREKKESFPLTVTSAQKNPTAFYLCASSTTAYGYTFGSGTRLTVV.

The genes are TRBV7-2 and TRBJ2-7; the match to TRBD1 covers 9 bases. The germline gives CDR1 SGHTA, CDR2 FQGNSA. The CDR3 contains 16 residues. The trim removed 2 bases at V and 5 bases at J, leaving 10 bases unmatched. In nucleotides, the CDR3 is TGTGCCAGCAGCTTAATGTACGGACAGGGGATTCACGAGCAGTACTTC. Translated, it gives CASSLMYGQGIHEQYF.

The chain employs TRBV18 and TRBJ2-2, with D uncertain. V was trimmed by 0 bases and J by 7 bases, leaving 9 bases between them. Germline CDR1 is KGHSH and CDR2 is LQKENI. The CDR3 extends over 14 amino acids. CDR3 loop: CASSPPARNGELFF. Written as DNA, the CDR3 is TGTGCCAGCTCACCACCGGCTAGGAACGGGGAGCTGTTTTTT.

J is TRBJ2-1 and V is TRBV28; 11 bases agree with TRBD2. There are 15 residues in the CDR3. Germline CDR1 reads MDHEN; CDR2 reads SYDVKM. J was trimmed by 5 bases and V by 4 bases; bases with no gene match: 4. In DNA, the CDR3 is TGTGCCAGCAGTTCCGGGACTAGCGGTGACAATGAGCAGTTCTTC. Its translation: CASSSGTSGDNEQFF. Combining the CDR3 with reference TRBV28 and TRBJ2-1 gives the whole variable domain DVKVTQSSRYLVKRTGEKVFLECVQDMDHENMFWYRQDPGLGLRLIYFSYDVKMKEKGDIPEGYSVSREKKERFSLILESASTNQTSMYLCASSSGTSGDNEQFFGPGTRLTVL.

The chain uses TRBV15 and TRBJ2-3; no clear D. Germline CDR1 reads LNHNV; CDR2 reads YYDKDF (reference sequence). The CDR3 loop spans 12 amino acids. V lost 2 bases and J 3 bases, leaving 3 bases between the germline ends. The CDR3, as DNA: TGTGCCACCAGCAGACTGACAGATACGCAGTATTTT. Amino acid sequence: CATSRLTDTQYF.